This is a list of T cell receptor beta chains from one sample in a study of control samples from healthy donors and cancer patients. Libraries were prepared by immunoSEQ multiplex PCR; TCRdb keeps only in-frame clonotypes and omits some of them. The profile shows about 120,000 clones, 70% to 90% of them singletons. The sample consisted of blood. Every receptor here comes from a man between 60 and 75 years old in good health. The CDR3 runs from the conserved cysteine through the conserved F or W. A D gene is named only where the DNA matches it firmly. The size of a clone is reported for some rows only, either as once, few or many, or as a class for expanded clones.

J: TRBJ2-7
length: 12
V: TRBV6-6
D: NA
size: NA
CDR3: CASRMVSDEQYF
DNA: TGTGCCAGCAGAATGGTATCGGACGAGCAGTACTTC

J: TRBJ2-7
length: 16
V: TRBV23-1
D: NA
size: NA
CDR3: CASSQPPAAGVYEQYF
DNA: TGCGCCAGCAGTCAACCCCCAGCAGCGGGCGTCTACGAGCAGTACTTC

J: TRBJ2-5
length: 14
V: TRBV5-1
D: NA
size: NA
CDR3: CASSLSQQQETQYF
DNA: TGCGCCAGCAGCTTATCACAGCAACAAGAGACCCAGTACTTC

J: TRBJ2-7
length: 11
V: TRBV3-1/TRBV3-2
D: NA
size: NA
CDR3: CASSQVDEQYF
DNA: TGTGCCAGCAGCCAAGTCGACGAGCAGTACTTC

J: TRBJ1-6
length: 15
V: TRBV2
D: NA
size: NA
CDR3: CASSETGRDNSPLHF
DNA: TGTGCCAGCAGTGAAACGGGACGGGACAATTCACCCCTCCACTTT

J: TRBJ1-6
length: 17
V: TRBV3-1/TRBV3-2
D: TRBD1
size: once
CDR3: CASSLPQGGSYNSPLHF
DNA: TGTGCCAGCAGCCTACCGCAGGGGGGCTCCTATAATTCACCCCTCCACTTT

J: TRBJ1-2
length: 14
V: TRBV30
D: NA
size: NA
CDR3: CAWFLQGYADGYTF
DNA: TGTGCCTGGTTCCTTCAGGGGTATGCCGATGGCTACACCTTC

J: TRBJ1-1
length: 12
V: TRBV29-1
D: NA
size: few
CDR3: CSVEVQMTEAFF
DNA: TGCAGCGTTGAAGTTCAAATGACTGAAGCTTTCTTT

J: TRBJ2-7
length: 13
V: TRBV5-3
D: NA
size: NA
CDR3: CARSSWTAAEQYF
DNA: TGTGCCAGAAGCTCCTGGACAGCGGCCGAGCAGTACTTC

J: TRBJ2-7
length: 15
V: TRBV5-1
D: NA
size: NA
CDR3: CASSLDSQAIYEQYF
DNA: TGCGCCAGCAGCCTGGACAGCCAAGCAATCTACGAGCAGTACTTC

J: TRBJ1-5
length: 16
V: TRBV28
D: NA
size: NA
CDR3: CASFGSTAGAFQPQHF
DNA: TGTGCCAGCTTTGGGTCGACGGCGGGAGCCTTTCAGCCCCAGCATTTT

J: TRBJ1-2
length: 13
V: TRBV7-3
D: NA
size: once
CDR3: CASSPQGNYGYTF
DNA: TGTGCCAGCAGCCCGCAGGGGAACTATGGCTACACCTTC

J: TRBJ2-4
length: 18
V: TRBV6-6
D: TRBD2
size: NA
CDR3: CASSPHRLAGERINIQYF
DNA: TGTGCCAGCAGTCCTCACCGACTAGCGGGTGAAAGAATAAACATTCAGTACTTC

J: TRBJ2-2
length: 14
V: TRBV24-1
D: TRBD1
size: NA
CDR3: CATSGTGRTGELFF
DNA: TGTGCCACCTCCGGGACAGGAAGAACCGGGGAGCTGTTTTTT

J: TRBJ1-1
length: 14
V: TRBV4-3
D: TRBD1
size: NA
CDR3: CASKNQGAHTEAFF
DNA: TGCGCCAGCAAAAACCAGGGGGCGCACACTGAAGCTTTCTTT

J: TRBJ1-2
length: 11
V: TRBV28
D: NA
size: NA
CDR3: CASRRGAGYTF
DNA: TGTGCCAGCAGGAGAGGGGCTGGCTACACCTTC

J: TRBJ2-7
length: 14
V: TRBV18
D: TRBD2
size: NA
CDR3: CASSLAGAHYEQYF
DNA: TGTGCCAGCTCCCTAGCGGGGGCACACTACGAGCAGTACTTC

J: TRBJ1-1
length: 15
V: TRBV19
D: NA
size: NA
CDR3: CASSGLGTFNTEAFF
DNA: TGTGCCAGTAGTGGCCTCGGCACCTTCAACACTGAAGCTTTCTTT

J: TRBJ2-7
length: 14
V: TRBV7-9
D: TRBD1
size: medium-sized
CDR3: CASSPGQGSHEQYF
DNA: TGTGCCAGCAGCCCGGGACAGGGTAGCCACGAGCAGTACTTC

J: TRBJ2-2
length: 13
V: TRBV30
D: NA
size: NA
CDR3: CACGTTNTGELFF
DNA: TGTGCCTGCGGGACAACAAACACCGGGGAGCTGTTTTTT

J: TRBJ2-1
length: 16
V: TRBV7-2
D: NA
size: NA
CDR3: CASSLIWGSSYNEQFF
DNA: TGTGCCAGCAGCTTAATTTGGGGCAGCTCCTACAATGAGCAGTTCTTC

J: TRBJ2-5
length: 13
V: TRBV28
D: TRBD1
size: NA
CDR3: CASTRTQGETQYF
DNA: TGTGCCAGCACTAGGACACAGGGGGAGACCCAGTACTTC

J: TRBJ1-6
length: 15
V: TRBV5-5
D: NA
size: NA
CDR3: CASSLGEGYNSPLHF
DNA: TGTGCCAGCAGCTTGGGGGAGGGGTATAATTCACCCCTCCACTTT

J: TRBJ1-3
length: 19
V: TRBV2
D: TRBD1
size: NA
CDR3: CASRWNPGTGRGSGNTIYF
DNA: TGTGCCAGCAGATGGAATCCCGGGACAGGGCGTGGCTCTGGAAACACCATATATTTT

J: TRBJ2-2
length: 13
V: TRBV7-3
D: NA
size: once
CDR3: CASTGVSTGELFF
DNA: TGTGCTAGTACGGGGGTATCCACCGGGGAGCTGTTTTTT

J: TRBJ2-5
length: 13
V: TRBV6-2/TRBV6-3
D: TRBD1
size: NA
CDR3: CASSYGQGVTQYF
DNA: TGTGCCAGCAGCTATGGACAGGGAGTCACCCAGTACTTC

J: TRBJ2-1
length: 15
V: TRBV4-1
D: NA
size: NA
CDR3: CASSQVKLTYNEQFF
DNA: TGCGCCAGCAGCCAAGTAAAACTAACTTACAATGAGCAGTTCTTC

J: TRBJ2-1
length: 17
V: TRBV20-1
D: TRBD2
size: NA
CDR3: CSASETSGGFLYNEQFF
DNA: TGCAGTGCTAGTGAGACTAGCGGGGGTTTCCTCTACAATGAGCAGTTCTTC

J: TRBJ1-1
length: 15
V: TRBV5-1
D: NA
size: NA
CDR3: CASSLSGSGNTEAFF
DNA: TGCGCCAGCAGCTTGAGCGGGTCCGGGAACACTGAAGCTTTCTTT

J: TRBJ2-7
length: 13
V: TRBV6-5
D: NA
size: few
CDR3: CASKRQSPYEQYF
DNA: TGTGCCAGCAAAAGACAGTCCCCTTACGAGCAGTACTTC

J: TRBJ2-3
length: 14
V: TRBV19
D: TRBD1
size: NA
CDR3: CASSGTVFTDTQYF
DNA: TGTGCCAGTAGTGGGACAGTCTTCACAGATACGCAGTATTTT

J: TRBJ1-6
length: 14
V: TRBV6-5
D: TRBD1
size: NA
CDR3: CASRLQGFSSPLHF
DNA: TGTGCCAGCAGATTACAGGGGTTTTCTTCACCCCTCCACTTT

J: TRBJ1-5
length: 15
V: TRBV6-6
D: NA
size: NA
CDR3: CASSYGTGVNQPQHF
DNA: TGTGCCAGCAGTTACGGGACGGGCGTCAATCAGCCCCAGCATTTT

J: TRBJ2-1
length: 15
V: TRBV5-1
D: TRBD1
size: NA
CDR3: CASSLAGQGANEQFF
DNA: TGCGCCAGCAGCTTGGCAGGACAGGGGGCCAATGAGCAGTTCTTC

J: TRBJ1-2
length: 14
V: TRBV2
D: NA
size: NA
CDR3: CASSETARPGGYTF
DNA: TGTGCCAGCAGTGAAACGGCCAGGCCGGGAGGCTACACCTTC

J: TRBJ1-4
length: 13
V: TRBV11-2
D: NA
size: NA
CDR3: CASSRRQYEKLFF
DNA: TGTGCCAGCAGCCGGCGACAGTATGAAAAACTGTTTTTT

J: TRBJ1-2
length: 13
V: TRBV6-5
D: NA
size: once
CDR3: CASTLTSDRFYTF
DNA: TGTGCCAGCACCCTAACTTCCGACAGGTTCTACACCTTC

J: TRBJ2-1
length: 15
V: TRBV9
D: NA
size: NA
CDR3: CASSVEPNSYNEQFF
DNA: TGTGCCAGCAGCGTAGAACCCAACTCCTACAATGAGCAGTTCTTC

J: TRBJ2-3
length: 15
V: TRBV10-2
D: NA
size: NA
CDR3: CASSDRGFETDTQYF
DNA: TGCGCCAGCAGTGATAGAGGGTTTGAGACAGATACGCAGTATTTT

J: TRBJ1-5
length: 15
V: TRBV7-2
D: TRBD1
size: NA
CDR3: CASSSDRGLVEPQHF
DNA: TGTGCCAGCAGCTCCGACAGGGGGCTAGTGGAGCCCCAGCATTTT

J: TRBJ1-6
length: 15
V: TRBV30
D: NA
size: once
CDR3: CAWNFGVTSNSPLHF
DNA: TGTGCCTGGAACTTCGGGGTGACGTCCAATTCACCCCTCCACTTT